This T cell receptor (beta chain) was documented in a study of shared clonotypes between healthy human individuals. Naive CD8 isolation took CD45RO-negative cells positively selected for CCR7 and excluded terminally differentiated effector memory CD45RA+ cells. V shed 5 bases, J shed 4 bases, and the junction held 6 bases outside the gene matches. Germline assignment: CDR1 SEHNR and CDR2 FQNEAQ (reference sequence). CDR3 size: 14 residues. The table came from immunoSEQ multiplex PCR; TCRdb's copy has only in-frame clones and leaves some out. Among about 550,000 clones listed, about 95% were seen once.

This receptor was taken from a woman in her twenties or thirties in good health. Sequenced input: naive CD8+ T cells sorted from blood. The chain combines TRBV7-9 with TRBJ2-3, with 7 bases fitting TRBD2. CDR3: CASSPDGRSDTQYF. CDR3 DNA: TGTGCCAGCAGCCCGGACGGGAGGTCAGATACGCAGTATTTT.